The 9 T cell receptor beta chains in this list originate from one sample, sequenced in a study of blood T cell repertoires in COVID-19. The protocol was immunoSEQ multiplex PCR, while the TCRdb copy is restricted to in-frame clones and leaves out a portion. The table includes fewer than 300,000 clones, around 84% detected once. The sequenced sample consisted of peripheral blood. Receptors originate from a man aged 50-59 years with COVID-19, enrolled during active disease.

The CDR3 is CASSLALLSSYEQYF. The CDR3 DNA follows: TGTGCCAGCAGCTTAGCGCTCCTCAGTTCCTACGAGCAGTACTTC. The chain carries TRBV7-2 and TRBJ2-7; D is uncertain. Trimming took off 0 bases at V and 1 base at J, with 10 bases between the two ends. The CDR3 consists of 15 residues. The germline V gene encodes CDR1 SGHTA and CDR2 FQGNSA.

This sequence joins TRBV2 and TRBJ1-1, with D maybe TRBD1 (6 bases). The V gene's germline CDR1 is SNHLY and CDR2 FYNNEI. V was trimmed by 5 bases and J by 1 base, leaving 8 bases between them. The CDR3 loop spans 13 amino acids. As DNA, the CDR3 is TGTGCCAGCAGTCTCAGGGGGAACACTGAAGCTTTCTTT. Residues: CASSLRGNTEAFF. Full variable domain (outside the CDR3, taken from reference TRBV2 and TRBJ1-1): EPEVTQTPSHQVTQMGQEVILRCVPISNHLYFYWYRQILGQKVEFLVSFYNNEISEKSEIFDDQFSVERPDGSNFTLKIRSTKLEDSAMYFCASSLRGNTEAFFGQGTRLTVV.

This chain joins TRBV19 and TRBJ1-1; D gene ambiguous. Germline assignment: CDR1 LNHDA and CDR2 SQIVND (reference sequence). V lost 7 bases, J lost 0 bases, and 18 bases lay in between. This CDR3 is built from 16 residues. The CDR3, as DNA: TGTGCCAGTATTCCCGCTGCCGGGAGGCTGAACACTGAAGCTTTCTTT. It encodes CASIPAAGRLNTEAFF.

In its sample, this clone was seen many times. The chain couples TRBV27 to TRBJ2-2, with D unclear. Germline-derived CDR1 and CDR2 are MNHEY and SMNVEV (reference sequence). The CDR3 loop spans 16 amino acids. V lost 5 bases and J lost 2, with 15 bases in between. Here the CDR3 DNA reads TGTGCCAGCAGTGGATTAGTCCACAGAAACACCGGGGAGCTGTTTTTT. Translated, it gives CASSGLVHRNTGELFF.

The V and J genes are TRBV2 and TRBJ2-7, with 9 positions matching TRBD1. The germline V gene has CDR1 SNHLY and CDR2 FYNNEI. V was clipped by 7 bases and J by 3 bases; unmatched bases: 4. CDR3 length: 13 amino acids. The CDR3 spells CASNRGLGYEQYF. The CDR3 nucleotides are TGTGCCAGCAACAGGGGGCTTGGCTACGAGCAGTACTTC.

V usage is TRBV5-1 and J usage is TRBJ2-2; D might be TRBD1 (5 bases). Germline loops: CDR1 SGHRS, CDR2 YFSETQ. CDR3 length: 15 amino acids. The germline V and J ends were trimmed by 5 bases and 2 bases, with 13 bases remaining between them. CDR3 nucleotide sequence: TGCGCCAGCAGAACCCAGGGCTATAACACCGGGGAGCTGTTTTTT. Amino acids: CASRTQGYNTGELFF. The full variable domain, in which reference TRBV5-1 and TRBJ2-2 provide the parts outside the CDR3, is KAGVTQTPRYLIKTRGQQVTLSCSPISGHRSVSWYQQTPGQGLQFLFEYFSETQRNKGNFPGRFSGRQFSNSRSEMNVSTLELGDSALYLCASRTQGYNTGELFFGEGSRLTVL.

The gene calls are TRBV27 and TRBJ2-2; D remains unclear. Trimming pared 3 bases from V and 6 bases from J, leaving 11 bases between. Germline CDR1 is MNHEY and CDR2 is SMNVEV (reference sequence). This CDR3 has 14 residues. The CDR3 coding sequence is TGTGCCAGCAGTTTGGGTCCAGCGCCCGGGGAGCTGTTTTTT. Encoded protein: CASSLGPAPGELFF.

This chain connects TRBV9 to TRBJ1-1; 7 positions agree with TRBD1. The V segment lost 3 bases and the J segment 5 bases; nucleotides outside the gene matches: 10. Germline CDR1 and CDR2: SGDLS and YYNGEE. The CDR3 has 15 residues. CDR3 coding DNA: TGTGCCAGCAGCGGTTCAGGGGGGCTAGGTACTGAAGCTTTCTTT. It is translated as CASSGSGGLGTEAFF. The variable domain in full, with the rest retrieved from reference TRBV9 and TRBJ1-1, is DSGVTQTPKHLITATGQRVTLRCSPRSGDLSVYWYQQSLDQGLQFLIQYYNGEERAKGNILERFSAQQFPDLHSELNLSSLELGDSALYFCASSGSGGLGTEAFFGQGTRLTVV.

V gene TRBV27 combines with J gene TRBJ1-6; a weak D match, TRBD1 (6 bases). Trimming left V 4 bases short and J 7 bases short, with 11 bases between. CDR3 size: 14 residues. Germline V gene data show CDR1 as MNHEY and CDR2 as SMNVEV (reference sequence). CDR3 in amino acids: CASSSWDNNSPLHF. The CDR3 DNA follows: TGTGCCAGCAGTTCGTGGGACAACAATTCACCCCTCCACTTT.